This T cell receptor (beta chain) derives from a study of T-cell memory formation after mild COVID-19. Overall study results and limits: Confirmation of SARS-CoV-2 specificity was lacking for second-wave clones peaking day 37. The main location of contracting CD4+ clones was CM and EM, and that of contracting CD8+ clones was EMRA.

TCR alpha and TCR beta cDNA libraries carrying sample barcodes and UMIs came from 5'RACE with constant-segment primers. A single record per CDR3 protein comes from TCRdb applying MiXCR to the 5' RACE reads. The table shows more than 250,000 distinct CDR3 sequences, with 15% to 20% occurring only once. Note on this clonotype: Its antigen is not known.

V lost 5 bases and J 8 bases, leaving 16 bases between the germline ends. The CDR3 runs 14 residues. Germline CDR1 and CDR2: SEHNR and FQNEAQ (reference sequence). Sequencing used PBMCs or a T cell subset sorted from them (not recorded which). V and J are TRBV7-9 and TRBJ2-1, with D possibly called TRBD1 or TRBD2 (5 bases each). This TCR was sampled from a man younger than 35 who had mild COVID-19 (a few samples of this study predate the infection). Cell type and time point are not known. DNA for the CDR3: TGTGCCAGCAGCGGGGCACTAGTCCTCCATGAGCAGTTCTTC. It is translated as CASSGALVLHEQFF.